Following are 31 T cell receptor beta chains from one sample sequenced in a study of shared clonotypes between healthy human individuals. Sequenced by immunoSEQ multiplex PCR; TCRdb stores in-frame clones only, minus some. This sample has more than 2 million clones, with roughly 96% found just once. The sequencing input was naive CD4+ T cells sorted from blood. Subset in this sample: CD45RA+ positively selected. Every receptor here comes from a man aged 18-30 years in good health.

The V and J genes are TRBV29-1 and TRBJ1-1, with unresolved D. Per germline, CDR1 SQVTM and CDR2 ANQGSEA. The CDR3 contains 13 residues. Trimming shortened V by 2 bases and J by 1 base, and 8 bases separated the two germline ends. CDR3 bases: TGCAGCGTTGAAAGGCAGAAGAACACTGAAGCTTTCTTT. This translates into CSVERQKNTEAFF.

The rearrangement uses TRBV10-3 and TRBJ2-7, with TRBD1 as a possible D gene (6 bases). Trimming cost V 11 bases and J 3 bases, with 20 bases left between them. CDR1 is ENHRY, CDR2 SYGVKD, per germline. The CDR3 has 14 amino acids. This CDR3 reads CAFLLLTGVYEQYF. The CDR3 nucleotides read TGTGCCTTTCTCCTTTTGACAGGCGTCTACGAGCAGTACTTC.

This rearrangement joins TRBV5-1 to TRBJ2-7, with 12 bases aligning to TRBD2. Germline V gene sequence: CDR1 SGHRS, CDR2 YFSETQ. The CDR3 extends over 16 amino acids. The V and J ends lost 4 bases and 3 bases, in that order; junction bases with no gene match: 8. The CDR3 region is CASSLTWTSGNYEQYF. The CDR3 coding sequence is TGCGCCAGCAGCCTTACGTGGACTAGCGGGAACTACGAGCAGTACTTC.

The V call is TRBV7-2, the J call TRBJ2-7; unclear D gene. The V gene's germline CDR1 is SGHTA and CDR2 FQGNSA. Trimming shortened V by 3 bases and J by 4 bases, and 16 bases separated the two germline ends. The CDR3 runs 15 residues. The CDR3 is CASSLSLQLLYEQYF. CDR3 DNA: TGTGCCAGCAGCTTGTCTTTACAGCTGCTTTACGAGCAGTACTTC.

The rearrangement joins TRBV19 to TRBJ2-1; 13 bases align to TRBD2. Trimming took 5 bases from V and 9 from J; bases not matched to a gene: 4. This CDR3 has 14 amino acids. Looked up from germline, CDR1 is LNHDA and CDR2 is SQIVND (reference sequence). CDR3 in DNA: TGTGCCAGTAGTGGACTAGCGGGAGCTCTTGAGCAGTTCTTC. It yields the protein CASSGLAGALEQFF.

The CDR3 spells CASSTRTSGGEEQYF. The CDR3 DNA reads TGTGCCAGCAGCACCCGGACTAGCGGAGGGGAAGAGCAGTACTTC. This chain links TRBV27 with TRBJ2-7, with 10 bases lining up with TRBD2. The germline V gene encodes CDR1 MNHEY and CDR2 SMNVEV (reference sequence). This CDR3 region has 15 residues. Trimming removed 6 bases from V and 7 bases from J; junction bases left unmatched: 12.

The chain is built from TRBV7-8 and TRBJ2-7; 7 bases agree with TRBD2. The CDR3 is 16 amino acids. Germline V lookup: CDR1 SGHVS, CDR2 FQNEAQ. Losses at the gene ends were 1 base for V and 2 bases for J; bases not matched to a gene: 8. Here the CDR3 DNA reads TGTGCCAGCAGCTTAGGCAGCGGGAAGATCCCCTACGAGCAGTACTTC. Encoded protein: CASSLGSGKIPYEQYF.

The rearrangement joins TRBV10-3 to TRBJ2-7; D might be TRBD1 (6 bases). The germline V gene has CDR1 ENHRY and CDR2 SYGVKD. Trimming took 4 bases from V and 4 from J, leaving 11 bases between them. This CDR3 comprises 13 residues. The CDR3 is CAISGTEDYEQYF. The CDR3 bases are TGTGCCATCAGTGGGACAGAGGATTACGAGCAGTACTTC.

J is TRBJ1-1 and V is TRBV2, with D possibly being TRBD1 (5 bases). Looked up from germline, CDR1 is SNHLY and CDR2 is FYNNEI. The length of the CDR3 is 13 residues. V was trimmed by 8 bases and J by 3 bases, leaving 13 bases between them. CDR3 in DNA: TGTGCCAGCCCACGGGGCGAGCACACTGAAGCTTTCTTT. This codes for CASPRGEHTEAFF.

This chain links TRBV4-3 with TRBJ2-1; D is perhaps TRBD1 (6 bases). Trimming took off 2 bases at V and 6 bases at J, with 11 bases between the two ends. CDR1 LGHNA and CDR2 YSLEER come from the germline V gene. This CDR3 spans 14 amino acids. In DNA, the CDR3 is TGCGCCAGCAGCCAACAACAGGGACGCAATGAGCAGTTCTTC. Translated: CASSQQQGRNEQFF.

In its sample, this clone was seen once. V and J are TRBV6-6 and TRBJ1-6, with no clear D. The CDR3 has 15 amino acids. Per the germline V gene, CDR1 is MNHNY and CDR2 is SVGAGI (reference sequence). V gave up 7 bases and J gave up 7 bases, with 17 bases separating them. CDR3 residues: CASTLDGSGNSPLHF. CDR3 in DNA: TGTGCCAGCACCCTCGACGGTTCGGGGAATTCACCCCTCCACTTT.

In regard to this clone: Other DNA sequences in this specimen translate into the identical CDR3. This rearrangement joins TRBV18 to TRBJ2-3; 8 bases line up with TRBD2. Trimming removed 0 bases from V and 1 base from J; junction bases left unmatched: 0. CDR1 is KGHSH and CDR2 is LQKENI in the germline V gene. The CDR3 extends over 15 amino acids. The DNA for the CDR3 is TGTGCCAGCTCACCACCACTAGCGGGCACAGATACGCAGTATTTT. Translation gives CASSPPLAGTDTQYF.

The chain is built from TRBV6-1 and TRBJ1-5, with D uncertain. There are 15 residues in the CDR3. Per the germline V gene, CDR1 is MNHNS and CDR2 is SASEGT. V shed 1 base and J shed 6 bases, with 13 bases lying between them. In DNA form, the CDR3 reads TGTGCCAGCAGTGAAGGGGTACAGAGCGGTCAGCCCCAGCATTTT. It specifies CASSEGVQSGQPQHF.

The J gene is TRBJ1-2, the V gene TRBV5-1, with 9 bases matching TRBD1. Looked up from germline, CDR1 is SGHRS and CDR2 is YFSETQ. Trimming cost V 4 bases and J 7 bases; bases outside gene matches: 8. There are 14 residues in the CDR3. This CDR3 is CASSKGTGIGGYTF. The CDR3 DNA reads TGCGCCAGCAGCAAGGGGACAGGGATCGGTGGCTACACCTTC.

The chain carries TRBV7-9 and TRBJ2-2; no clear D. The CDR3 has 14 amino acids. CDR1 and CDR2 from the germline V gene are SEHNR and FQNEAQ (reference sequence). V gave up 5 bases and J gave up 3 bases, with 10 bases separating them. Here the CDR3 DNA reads TGTGCCAGCAGCCGTTACCTGGACACCGGGGAGCTGTTTTTT. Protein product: CASSRYLDTGELFF.

The CDR3 DNA follows: TGTGCCAGCAGTTTTAGTCGGCGGATGAACACTGAAGCTTTCTTT. Translating gives CASSFSRRMNTEAFF. V gene TRBV28 combines with J gene TRBJ1-1, with D uncertain. CDR1 is MDHEN and CDR2 is SYDVKM in the germline V gene. Trimming left V 3 bases short and J 0 bases short, with 11 bases between. This CDR3 region has 15 residues.

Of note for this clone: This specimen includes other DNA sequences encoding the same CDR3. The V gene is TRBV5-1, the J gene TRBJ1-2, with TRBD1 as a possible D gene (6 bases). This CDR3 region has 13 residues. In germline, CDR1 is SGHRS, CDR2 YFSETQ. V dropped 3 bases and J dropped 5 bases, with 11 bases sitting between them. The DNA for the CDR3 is TGCGCCAGCAGCTCGACAGGAGATTATGGCTACACCTTC. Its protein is CASSSTGDYGYTF.

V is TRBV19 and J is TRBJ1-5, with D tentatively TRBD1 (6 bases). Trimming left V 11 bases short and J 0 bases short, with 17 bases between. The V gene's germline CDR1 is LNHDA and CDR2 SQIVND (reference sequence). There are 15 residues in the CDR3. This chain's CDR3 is CAVRTALHSNQPQHF. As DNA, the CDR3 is TGTGCCGTCCGGACAGCCCTACATAGCAATCAGCCCCAGCATTTT. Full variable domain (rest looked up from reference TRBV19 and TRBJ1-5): DGGITQSPKYLFRKEGQNVTLSCEQNLNHDAMYWYRQDPGQGLRLIYYSQIVNDFQKGDIAEGYSVSREKKESFPLTVTSAQKNPTAFYLCAVRTALHSNQPQHFGDGTRLSIL.

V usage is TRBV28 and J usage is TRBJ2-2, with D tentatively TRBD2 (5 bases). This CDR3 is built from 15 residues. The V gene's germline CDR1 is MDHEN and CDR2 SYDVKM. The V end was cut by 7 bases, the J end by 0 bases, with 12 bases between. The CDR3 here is CASTRAGTNTGELFF. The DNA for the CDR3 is TGTGCCAGCACGCGGGCAGGAACGAACACCGGGGAGCTGTTTTTT.

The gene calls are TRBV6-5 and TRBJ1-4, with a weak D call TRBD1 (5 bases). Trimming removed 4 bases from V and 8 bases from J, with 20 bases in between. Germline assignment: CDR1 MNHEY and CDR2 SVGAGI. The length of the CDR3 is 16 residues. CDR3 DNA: TGTGCCAGCAGTTCCCGCGGACACGCGAGAGAGGAAAAACTGTTTTTT. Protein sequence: CASSSRGHAREEKLFF.

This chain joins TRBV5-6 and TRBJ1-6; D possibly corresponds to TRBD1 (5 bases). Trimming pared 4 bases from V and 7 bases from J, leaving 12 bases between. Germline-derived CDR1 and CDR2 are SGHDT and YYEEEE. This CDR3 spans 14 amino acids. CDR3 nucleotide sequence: TGTGCCAGCAGCCCGACAGACTCGAATTCACCCCTCCACTTT. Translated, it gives CASSPTDSNSPLHF.

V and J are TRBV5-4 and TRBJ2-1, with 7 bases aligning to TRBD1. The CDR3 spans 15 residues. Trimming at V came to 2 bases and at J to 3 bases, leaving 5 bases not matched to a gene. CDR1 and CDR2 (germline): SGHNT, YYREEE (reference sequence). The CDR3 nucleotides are TGTGCCAGCAGCTTAGACAGGGTCAACTACAATGAGCAGTTCTTC. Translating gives CASSLDRVNYNEQFF. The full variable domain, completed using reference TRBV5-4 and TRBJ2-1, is ETGVTQSPTHLIKTRGQQVTLRCSSQSGHNTVSWYQQALGQGPQFIFQYYREEENGRGNFPPRFSGLQFPNYSSELNVNALELDDSALYLCASSLDRVNYNEQFFGPGTRLTVL.

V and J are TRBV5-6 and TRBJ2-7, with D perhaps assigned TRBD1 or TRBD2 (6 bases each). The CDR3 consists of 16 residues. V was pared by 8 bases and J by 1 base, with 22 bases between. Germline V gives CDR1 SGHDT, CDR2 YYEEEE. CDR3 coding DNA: TGTGCCAGTTCGGGGGCTTCCAGGACCACTTCCTACGAGCAGTACTTC. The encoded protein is CASSGASRTTSYEQYF. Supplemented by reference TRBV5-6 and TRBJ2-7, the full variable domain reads DAGVTQSPTHLIKTRGQQVTLRCSPKSGHDTVSWYQQALGQGPQFIFQYYEEEERQRGNFPDRFSGHQFPNYSSELNVNALLLGDSALYLCASSGASRTTSYEQYFGPGTRLTVT.

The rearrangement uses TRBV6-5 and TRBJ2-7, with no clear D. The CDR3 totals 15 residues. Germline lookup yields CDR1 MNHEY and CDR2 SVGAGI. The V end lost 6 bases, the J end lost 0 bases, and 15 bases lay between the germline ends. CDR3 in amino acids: CASSREAASSYEQYF. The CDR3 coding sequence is TGTGCCAGCAGCCGTGAGGCGGCCAGCTCCTACGAGCAGTACTTC.

CDR3 residues: CASSPEVIGVAAGYTF. The CDR3, as DNA: TGTGCCAGCTCACCTGAGGTCATAGGGGTCGCGGCTGGCTACACCTTC. The rearrangement uses TRBV18 and TRBJ1-2; a weak D match, TRBD1 (5 bases). The ends were cut back, 3 bases at V and 7 bases at J, with 21 bases in the middle. CDR1 is KGHSH, CDR2 LQKENI, per germline. This CDR3 region has 16 residues. The full variable domain, in which reference TRBV18 and TRBJ1-2 provide the parts outside the CDR3, is NAGVMQNPRHLVRRRGQEARLRCSPMKGHSHVYWYRQLPEEGLKFMVYLQKENIIDESGMPKERFSAEFPKEGPSILRIQQVVRGDSAAYFCASSPEVIGVAAGYTFGSGTRLTVV.

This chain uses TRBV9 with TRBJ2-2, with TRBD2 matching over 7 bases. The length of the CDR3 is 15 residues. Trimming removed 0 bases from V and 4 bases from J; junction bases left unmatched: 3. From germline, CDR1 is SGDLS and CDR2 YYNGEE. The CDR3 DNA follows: TGTGCCAGCAGCGTAGTTAGCGGGTTCACCGGGGAGCTGTTTTTT. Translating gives CASSVVSGFTGELFF.

CDR3 bases: TGTGCCAGCAGACGGGACAGCCTCAATGAAAAACTGTTTTTT. Its protein is CASRRDSLNEKLFF. The rearrangement uses TRBV28 and TRBJ1-4; TRBD1 agrees at 7 bases. The germline gives CDR1 MDHEN, CDR2 SYDVKM. The V and J ends lost 6 bases and 5 bases, in that order; junction bases with no gene match: 6. This CDR3 is 14 amino acids long.

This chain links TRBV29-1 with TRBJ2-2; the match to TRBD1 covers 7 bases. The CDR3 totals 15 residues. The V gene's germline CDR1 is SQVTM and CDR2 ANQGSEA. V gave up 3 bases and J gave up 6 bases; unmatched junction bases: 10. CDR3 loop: CSVDWTGVKSGELFF. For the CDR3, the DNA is TGCAGCGTTGATTGGACAGGCGTAAAGTCCGGGGAGCTGTTTTTT.

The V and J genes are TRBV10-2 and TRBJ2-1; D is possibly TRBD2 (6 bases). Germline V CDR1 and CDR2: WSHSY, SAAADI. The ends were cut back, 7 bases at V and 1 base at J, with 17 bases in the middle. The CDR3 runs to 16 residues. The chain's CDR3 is CASISPGLQSYNEQFF. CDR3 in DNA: TGCGCCAGCATATCCCCGGGACTTCAATCCTACAATGAGCAGTTCTTC.

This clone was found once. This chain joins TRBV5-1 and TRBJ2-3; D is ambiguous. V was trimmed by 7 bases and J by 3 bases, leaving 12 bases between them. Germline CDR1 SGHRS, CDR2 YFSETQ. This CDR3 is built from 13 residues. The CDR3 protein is CASCFGNTDTQYF. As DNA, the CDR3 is TGCGCCAGCTGTTTTGGCAATACAGATACGCAGTATTTT.

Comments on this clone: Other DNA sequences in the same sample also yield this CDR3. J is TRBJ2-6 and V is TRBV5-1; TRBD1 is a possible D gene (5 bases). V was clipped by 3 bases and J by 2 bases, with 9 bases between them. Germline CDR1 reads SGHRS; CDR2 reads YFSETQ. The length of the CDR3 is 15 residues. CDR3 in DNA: TGCGCCAGCAGCTCCCAGGGAACTGGGGCCAACGTCCTGACTTTC. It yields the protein CASSSQGTGANVLTF.